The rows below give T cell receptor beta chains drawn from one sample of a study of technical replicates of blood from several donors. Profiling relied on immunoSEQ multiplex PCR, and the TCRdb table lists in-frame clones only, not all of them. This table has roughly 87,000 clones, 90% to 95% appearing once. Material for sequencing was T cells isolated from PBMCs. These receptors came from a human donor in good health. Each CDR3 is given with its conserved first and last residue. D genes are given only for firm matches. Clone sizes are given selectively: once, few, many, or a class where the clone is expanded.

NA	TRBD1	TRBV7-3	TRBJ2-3	TGTGCCAGCAGCATGGGACAGTACACAGATACGCAGTATTTT	CASSMGQYTDTQYF
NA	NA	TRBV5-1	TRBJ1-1	TGCGCCAGCAGCCCACAGGGTAACACTGAAGCTTTCTTT	CASSPQGNTEAFF
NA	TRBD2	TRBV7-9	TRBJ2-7	TGTGCCAGCAGCTTAGGGTCGTCTAGCGGGGTTACCTACGAGCAGTACTTC	CASSLGSSSGVTYEQYF
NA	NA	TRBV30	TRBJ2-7	TGTGCCCATCGGACTAGGGGGGTGTCCGAGCAGTACTTC	CAHRTRGVSEQYF
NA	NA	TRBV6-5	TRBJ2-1	TGTGCCAGCAGTTACAGTATAGGGGAGGTGGGCAATGAGCAGTTCTTC	CASSYSIGEVGNEQFF
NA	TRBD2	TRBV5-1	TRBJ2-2	TGCGCCAGCAGCTTGATACTAGCGGGAGGAGTTGGCGGGGAGCTGTTTTTT	CASSLILAGGVGGELFF
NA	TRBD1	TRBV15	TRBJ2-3	TGTGCCACCAGCCCTCAAGGACAGGGGCGGTACACAGATACGCAGTATTTT	CATSPQGQGRYTDTQYF
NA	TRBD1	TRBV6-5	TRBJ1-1	TGTGCCGTAAGACAGGGGAACACTGAAGCTTTCTTT	CAVRQGNTEAFF
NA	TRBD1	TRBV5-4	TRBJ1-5	TGTGCCAGCAGTCACAGCTCCGGGACAGGATACAATCAGCCCCAGCATTTT	CASSHSSGTGYNQPQHF
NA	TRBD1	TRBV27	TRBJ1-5	TGTGCCAGCAGCCAGGGACAGGGGTATAGCAATCAGCCCCAGCATTTT	CASSQGQGYSNQPQHF
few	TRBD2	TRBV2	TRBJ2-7	TGTGCCAGCACGCAGCGGGGAACCTACGAGCAGTACTTC	CASTQRGTYEQYF
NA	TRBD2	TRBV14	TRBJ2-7	TGTGCCAGCCGTAGCGGGGACTCCTACGAGCAGTACTTC	CASRSGDSYEQYF
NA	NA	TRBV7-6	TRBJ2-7	TGTGCCAGCAGCTTAGAAGTGGGAGAACACGAGCAGTACTTC	CASSLEVGEHEQYF
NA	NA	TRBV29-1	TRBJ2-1	TGCAGCGTTGAAGACGGGACTCCTGAGCAGTTCTTC	CSVEDGTPEQFF
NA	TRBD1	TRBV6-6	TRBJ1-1	TGTGCCAGCATACCGGACAGGGTCACTGAAGCTTTCTTT	CASIPDRVTEAFF
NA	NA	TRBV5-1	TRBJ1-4	TGCGCCAGCAGCTTGGCTAGGGGTGAAACTAATGAAAAACTGTTTTTT	CASSLARGETNEKLFF
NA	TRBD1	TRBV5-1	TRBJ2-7	TGCGCCAGCAGCTCAACAGGGGTAGAGCAGTACTTC	CASSSTGVEQYF
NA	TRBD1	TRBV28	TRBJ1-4	TGTGCCAGCACCCATGGACAGGCCCCTGAAAAACTGTTTTTT	CASTHGQAPEKLFF
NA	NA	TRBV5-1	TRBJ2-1	TGCGCCAGCAATAGGCGGGACAGCTCCTACAATGAGCAGTTCTTC	CASNRRDSSYNEQFF
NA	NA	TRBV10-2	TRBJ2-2	TGCGCCAGCAGTGAGTCCGGCTGGGGGGCCGGGGAGCTGTTTTTT	CASSESGWGAGELFF
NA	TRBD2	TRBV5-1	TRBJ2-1	TGCGCCAGCAGCTTGGGAGGGAGGGCCCGGATCGATGAGCAGTTCTTC	CASSLGGRARIDEQFF
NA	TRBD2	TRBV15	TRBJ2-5	TGTGCCACCAGTATGGCGGGAGCTAAAGAGACCCAGTACTTC	CATSMAGAKETQYF
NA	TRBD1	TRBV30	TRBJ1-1	TGTGCCTATAAAACAGGGGGCCTGAACACTGAAGCTTTCTTT	CAYKTGGLNTEAFF
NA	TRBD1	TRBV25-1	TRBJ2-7	TGTGCCAGCAGTGACGGTAGAGGACAGGGGGACGAGCAGTACTTC	CASSDGRGQGDEQYF
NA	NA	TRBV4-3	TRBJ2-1	TGCGCCAGCAGCCAAGGTGGGGACAACAATGAGCAGTTCTTC	CASSQGGDNNEQFF
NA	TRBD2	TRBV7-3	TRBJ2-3	TGTGCCAGCATTTCTGAGCGGGAGGGCCGAAATACGCAGTATTTT	CASISEREGRNTQYF
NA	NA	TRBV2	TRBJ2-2	TGTGCCAGCAGTGCTGGCCACCCATACACCGGGGAGCTGTTTTTT	CASSAGHPYTGELFF
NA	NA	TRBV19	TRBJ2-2	TGTGCCAGTATTAAGGAGACAGGCTCCACCGGGGAGCTGTTTTTT	CASIKETGSTGELFF
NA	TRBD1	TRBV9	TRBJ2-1	TGTGCCAGCAGCGTAGGACAGGGGGCGAATGAGCAGTTCTTC	CASSVGQGANEQFF
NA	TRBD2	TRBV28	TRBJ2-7	TGTGCCAGCAGTTATCCGGGAGGCGAGCAGTACTTC	CASSYPGGEQYF
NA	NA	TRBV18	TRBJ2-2	TGTGCCAGCTCACCACTTGACTTTCAAAACACCGGGGAGCTGTTTTTT	CASSPLDFQNTGELFF
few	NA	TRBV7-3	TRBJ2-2	TGTGCCAGCAGCTTCATCCCGGGAACTATGGCCGGGGAGCTGTTTTTT	CASSFIPGTMAGELFF
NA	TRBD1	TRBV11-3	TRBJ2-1	TGTGCCAGCAGCTCCATCGGGACAGGGGACTACAATGAGCAGTTCTTC	CASSSIGTGDYNEQFF
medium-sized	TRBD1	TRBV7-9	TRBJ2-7	TGTGCCAGCAGGGGACAGGGAGGAACCTACGAGCAGTACTTC	CASRGQGGTYEQYF
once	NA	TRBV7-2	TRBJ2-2	TGTGCCAGCACCCCGGTAAACGCGAACACCGGGGAGCTGTTTTTT	CASTPVNANTGELFF
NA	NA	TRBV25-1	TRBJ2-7	TGTGCCAGCAGTGAAGGGTCACTAGTCTGGGACGAGCAGTACTTC	CASSEGSLVWDEQYF
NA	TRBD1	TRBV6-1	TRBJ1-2	TGTGCCAGCAGTGAAGCGCAAAAGGTCGGGACAGGGATCGGCTACACCTTC	CASSEAQKVGTGIGYTF
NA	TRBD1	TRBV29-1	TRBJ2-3	TGCAGCGTTGACGCGGACAGGGTCCTCACAGATACGCAGTATTTT	CSVDADRVLTDTQYF
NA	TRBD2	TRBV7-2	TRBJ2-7	TGTGCCAGCAGCTCCCTCCTAGCGGGAGATTTGTACGAGCAGTACTTC	CASSSLLAGDLYEQYF
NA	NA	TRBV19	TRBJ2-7	TGTGCCAGTAGTCCCGGGGTATCCTACGAGCAGTACTTC	CASSPGVSYEQYF
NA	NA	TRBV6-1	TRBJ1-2	TGTGCCAGCAGTTGGGAATCGGGAGACTATGGCTACACCTTC	CASSWESGDYGYTF
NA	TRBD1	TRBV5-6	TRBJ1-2	TGTGCCAGCAGACGGAAACCACTACAGGGGGCGCCGGGCTATGGCTACACCTTC	CASRRKPLQGAPGYGYTF
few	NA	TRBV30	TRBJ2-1	TGTGCCTGGAGTGAGCCTAATGAGCAGTTCTTC	CAWSEPNEQFF